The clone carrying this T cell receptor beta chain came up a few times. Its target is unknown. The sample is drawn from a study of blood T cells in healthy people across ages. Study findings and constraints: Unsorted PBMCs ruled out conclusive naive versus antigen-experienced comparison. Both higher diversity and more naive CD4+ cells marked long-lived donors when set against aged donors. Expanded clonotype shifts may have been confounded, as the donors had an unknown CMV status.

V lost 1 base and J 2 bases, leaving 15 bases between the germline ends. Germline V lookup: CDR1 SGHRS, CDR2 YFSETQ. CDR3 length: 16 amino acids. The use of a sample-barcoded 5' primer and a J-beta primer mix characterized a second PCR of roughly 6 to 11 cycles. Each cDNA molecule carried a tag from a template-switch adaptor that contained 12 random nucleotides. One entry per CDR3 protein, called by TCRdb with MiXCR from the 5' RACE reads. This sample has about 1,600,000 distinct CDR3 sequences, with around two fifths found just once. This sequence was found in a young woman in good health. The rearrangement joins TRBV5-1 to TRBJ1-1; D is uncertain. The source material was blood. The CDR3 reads CASSLQVKGGNTEAFF. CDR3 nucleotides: TGCGCCAGCAGCTTGCAGGTAAAGGGAGGCAACACTGAAGCTTTCTTT. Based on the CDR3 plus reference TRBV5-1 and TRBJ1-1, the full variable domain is KAGVTQTPRYLIKTRGQQVTLSCSPISGHRSVSWYQQTPGQGLQFLFEYFSETQRNKGNFPGRFSGRQFSNSRSEMNVSTLELGDSALYLCASSLQVKGGNTEAFFGQGTRLTVV.